The 3 T cell receptor beta chains given below trace back to one sample, sequenced in a study of cytomegalovirus exposure and HLA in healthy donors. The PCR used 60 Vbeta and 13 Jbeta primers. Clones were sequenced by immunoSEQ multiplex PCR, and TCRdb holds only the in-frame ones, with some missing. Of 150,000 to 200,000 clones in the sample, over 80% were seen once. The specimen was PBMCs. Source of these receptors: a woman between 45 and 65 years old in good health and CMV-seropositive.

The chain recombines TRBV11-2 with TRBJ2-3; TRBD2 matches at 11 bases. CDR1 SGHAT and CDR2 FQNNGV come from the germline V gene. Germline trimming cut 2 bases from V and 2 bases from J; bases unmatched to any gene: 9. The CDR3 covers 18 residues. For the CDR3, the DNA is TGTGCCAGCAGCTTACCGATTAGCGGGGGGGTCTCCACAGATACGCAGTATTTT. It is translated as CASSLPISGGVSTDTQYF.

V is TRBV19 and J is TRBJ2-3; TRBD2 aligns across 11 bases. The trim removed 4 bases at V and 2 bases at J, leaving 5 bases unmatched. Germline V gene sequence: CDR1 LNHDA, CDR2 SQIVND (reference sequence). This CDR3 has 16 amino acids. CDR3 DNA: TGTGCCAGTAGTAAGCTAGCGGGAGGTTTCACAGATACGCAGTATTTT. The encoded protein is CASSKLAGGFTDTQYF.

The V call is TRBV2, the J call TRBJ2-3, with 13 nucleotides matching TRBD2. V was pared by 5 bases and J by 4 bases, with 3 bases of the junction left unmatched. The CDR3 contains 15 residues. Germline V CDR1 and CDR2: SNHLY, FYNNEI. This CDR3 reads CASSRTSGSSDTQYF. In DNA, the CDR3 is TGTGCCAGCAGTCGGACTAGCGGGAGTTCAGATACGCAGTATTTT.